The 20 T cell receptor beta chains below were found in one sample sequenced in a study of T cell responses to AZD1222 COVID-19 vaccine. Clones were read by immunoSEQ multiplex PCR, and TCRdb kept only the in-frame ones, dropping some. The data contain approximately 150,000 clones, around 88% of them seen just once; the ten biggest clones take up 1.1%. Here the sequenced sample was peripheral blood, taken 28 days after the second AZD1222 dose. All receptors derive from an adult who received the AZD1222 COVID-19 vaccine.

V is TRBV12-3 or TRBV12-4 and J is TRBJ2-4, with D hard to call. Deletions cut 3 bases from V and 8 bases from J, with 11 bases between. This CDR3 is 13 amino acids long. CDR3 loop: CASSLVLDHIQYF. CDR3 DNA sequence: TGTGCCAGCAGTTTGGTCCTAGATCACATTCAGTACTTC.

CDR3 coding DNA: TGTGCCATCAGTGAGTCGATACCGGGGGGCTACTATGGCTACACCTTC. As protein: CAISESIPGGYYGYTF. The chain combines TRBV10-3 with TRBJ1-2; perhaps TRBD1 as D (6 bases). V was trimmed by 0 bases and J by 3 bases, leaving 14 bases between them. The germline gives CDR1 ENHRY, CDR2 SYGVKD. The CDR3 has 16 residues.

This CDR3 is CASSGGTLRRYEQYF. Here the CDR3 DNA reads TGTGCCAGCAGCGGGGGGACCCTTAGACGCTACGAGCAGTACTTC. The chain joins TRBV5-5 to TRBJ2-7; D is perhaps TRBD2 (6 bases). Per the germline V gene, CDR1 is SGHKS and CDR2 is YYEKEE (reference sequence). V dropped 4 bases and J dropped 3 bases, with 17 bases sitting between them. The CDR3 covers 15 residues.

The chain joins TRBV9 to TRBJ1-1, with D possibly TRBD1 on 5 matching bases. The germline CDR1 and CDR2 sequences are SGDLS and YYNGEE. Trimming pared 0 bases from V and 3 bases from J, leaving 15 bases between. The CDR3 runs 16 residues. The CDR3 reads CASSVAPALGDTEAFF. The CDR3 nucleotides read TGTGCCAGCAGCGTAGCGCCCGCGTTAGGGGACACTGAAGCTTTCTTT.

This clone appeared a few times. The chain is built from TRBV5-4 and TRBJ2-3, with TRBD1 matching over 7 bases. This CDR3 is 17 amino acids long. The germline V gene encodes CDR1 SGHNT and CDR2 YYREEE (reference sequence). Trimming removed 3 bases from V and 5 bases from J; junction bases left unmatched: 15. The CDR3 region has the DNA TGTGCCAGCAGCTCTTTCCCCCCGGACAGGTCGAGAGATACGCAGTATTTT. Its protein is CASSSFPPDRSRDTQYF.

The chain employs TRBV6-1 and TRBJ2-7; possible D gene TRBD1, 5 bases. This CDR3 comprises 12 residues. V shed 0 bases and J shed 10 bases, with 10 bases lying between them. In germline, CDR1 is MNHNS, CDR2 SASEGT. For the CDR3, the DNA is TGTGCCAGCAGTGAAGCGCTCAGGGAACAGTACTTC. It codes for CASSEALREQYF.

CDR3: CASSSGEGTGNIYGYTF. CDR3 nucleotides: TGTGCCAGCAGTTCCGGAGAAGGGACAGGGAACATCTATGGCTACACCTTC. This chain connects TRBV27 to TRBJ1-2, with 9 bases lining up with TRBD1. CDR1 is MNHEY and CDR2 is SMNVEV in the germline V gene (reference sequence). The CDR3 runs to 17 residues. Trimming removed 4 bases from V and 4 bases from J; junction bases left unmatched: 13.

This rearrangement joins TRBV5-4 to TRBJ1-3; the D is unclear. CDR1 is SGHNT and CDR2 is YYREEE in the germline V gene (reference sequence). V shed 0 bases and J shed 0 bases, with 10 bases lying between them. The CDR3 has 16 amino acids. The CDR3 region has the DNA TGTGCCAGCAGCTTGGCGGAGGGCTTCTCTGGAAACACCATATATTTT. This gives the protein CASSLAEGFSGNTIYF.

The rearrangement joins TRBV5-1 to TRBJ2-1; 9 bases line up with TRBD2. The CDR3 has 18 residues. With V trimmed by 4 bases and J by 2 bases, 13 bases remained unmatched. Germline assignment: CDR1 SGHRS and CDR2 YFSETQ. CDR3 sequence reads: CASSPTPLTSGPYNEQFF. In DNA form, the CDR3 reads TGCGCCAGCAGCCCGACCCCCCTGACTAGCGGTCCCTACAATGAGCAGTTCTTC.

The rearrangement uses TRBV5-1 and TRBJ1-2; TRBD1 matches at 9 bases. The CDR3 spans 15 residues. Germline V lookup: CDR1 SGHRS, CDR2 YFSETQ. The junction had 10 bases not matched to a gene; V was cut back by 4 bases and J by 6 bases. The CDR3 here is CASSPAGTGRDGYTF. The DNA for the CDR3 is TGCGCCAGCAGCCCGGCCGGGACAGGGAGAGATGGCTACACCTTC.

The chain carries TRBV4-3 and TRBJ2-7; 8 bases agree with TRBD1. Losses at the gene ends were 0 bases for V and 5 bases for J; bases not matched to a gene: 9. This CDR3 is 16 amino acids long. Germline assignment: CDR1 LGHNA and CDR2 YSLEER. This chain's CDR3 is CASSQEVVTGDHEQYF. DNA for the CDR3: TGCGCCAGCAGCCAAGAAGTAGTGACAGGGGACCACGAGCAGTACTTC.

V gene TRBV6-2 or TRBV6-3 combines with J gene TRBJ2-5; 7 bases line up with TRBD1. The trim removed 2 bases at V and 2 bases at J, leaving 2 bases unmatched. There are 14 residues in the CDR3. CDR1 MNHEY and CDR2 SVGEGT come from the germline V gene. CDR3 DNA sequence: TGTGCCAGCAGTTACGGGACAGCACAAGAGACCCAGTACTTC. Translating gives CASSYGTAQETQYF.

This clone has only a few counts. The genes are TRBV7-8 and TRBJ1-3, with D perhaps matching TRBD1 (6 bases). From germline, CDR1 is SGHVS and CDR2 FQNEAQ. Between the trimmed V and J ends, which lost 10 bases and 0 bases, there was a span of 16 bases. The CDR3 is 15 amino acids. CDR3 bases: TGTGCCACCGCCCCGAGGGGGAGCTCTGGAAACACCATATATTTT. Translated, it gives CATAPRGSSGNTIYF.

This sequence joins TRBV6-1 and TRBJ1-2; 9 bases fit TRBD1. Per the germline V gene, CDR1 is MNHNS and CDR2 is SASEGT. With V trimmed by 0 bases and J by 8 bases, 1 base remained unmatched. The CDR3 is 13 amino acids. The DNA for the CDR3 is TGTGCCAGCAGTGAAGCTACAGGGGGCGGCTACACCTTC. Translated: CASSEATGGGYTF.

The chain joins TRBV6-5 to TRBJ2-1; D is uncertain. This CDR3 contains 15 residues. The germline CDR1 and CDR2 sequences are MNHEY and SVGAGI. Trimming cost V 0 bases and J 7 bases, with 13 bases left between them. The CDR3 DNA reads TGTGCCAGCAGTTACTCGGCCAGGCCCAGGAATGAGCAGTTCTTC. Protein: CASSYSARPRNEQFF.

V usage is TRBV14 and J usage is TRBJ2-5; the D call may be TRBD1 or TRBD2 (5 bases each). The CDR3 has 13 residues. V lost 3 bases to trimming and J lost 7 bases, with 12 bases between them. The V gene's germline CDR1 is SGHDN and CDR2 FVKESK. CDR3 bases: TGTGCCAGCAGCCACTGGGACCGGAGGACCCAGTACTTC. Residues: CASSHWDRRTQYF.

This sequence joins TRBV5-1 and TRBJ2-2; D is perhaps TRBD2 (5 bases). The CDR3 extends over 16 amino acids. The germline CDR1 and CDR2 sequences are SGHRS and YFSETQ. The V end was cut by 1 base, the J end by 0 bases, with 10 bases between. The CDR3 protein is CASSLTPGANTGELFF. The CDR3 region has the DNA TGCGCCAGCAGCTTGACGCCCGGGGCGAACACCGGGGAGCTGTTTTTT.

The V gene is TRBV7-2, the J gene TRBJ2-7, with a possible D match to TRBD1 (6 bases). Germline V gives CDR1 SGHTA, CDR2 FQGNSA. V was pared by 4 bases and J by 4 bases, with 11 bases between. CDR3 size: 13 residues. The CDR3 region has the DNA TGTGCCAGCAGCTGGGGGCGGGTTTACGAGCAGTACTTC. Its translation is CASSWGRVYEQYF.

The chain employs TRBV10-1 and TRBJ1-1; a possible D gene is TRBD1 (5 bases). The germline V and J ends were trimmed by 3 bases and 1 base, with 9 bases remaining between them. This CDR3 has 14 residues. The germline V gene encodes CDR1 WNHNN and CDR2 SYGVQD (reference sequence). The chain's CDR3 is CASSEGQGNTEAFF. The CDR3 DNA reads TGCGCCAGCAGTGAAGGCCAGGGGAACACTGAAGCTTTCTTT.

The rearrangement joins TRBV27 to TRBJ1-1; 8 bases fit TRBD1. CDR3 length: 14 amino acids. CDR1 and CDR2 from the germline V gene are MNHEY and SMNVEV (reference sequence). The junction had 6 bases not matched to a gene; V was cut back by 4 bases and J by 5 bases. CDR3 DNA sequence: TGTGCCAGCAGTTCAGGGGGCGCGGGGACTGAAGCTTTCTTT. This encodes CASSSGGAGTEAFF.